This T cell receptor beta chain was sequenced for a study of T-cell reconstitution after alpha-beta-depleted transplantation in children. Unique molecular identifiers were incorporated into the prepared TCRbeta library. MiXCR, applied by TCRdb to the PCR reads, yields one record per CDR3 protein. The repertoire holds 500,000 or so distinct CDR3 sequences, with approximately 30% as singletons. This material consisted of PBMCs from the stem cell graft donor, taken from the stem cell graft. This clonotype was obtained from a human donor who donated a stem cell graft to a child with aplastic anemia.

Written as DNA, the CDR3 is TGTGCCAGCAGCTACAGGACGGAGAATGAGCAGTTCTTC. Amino acid sequence: CASSYRTENEQFF. The chain is built from TRBV12-3 or TRBV12-4 and TRBJ2-1, with a weak D call TRBD1 (5 bases). The CDR3 runs 13 residues. V lost 6 bases and J 7 bases, leaving 13 bases between the germline ends.